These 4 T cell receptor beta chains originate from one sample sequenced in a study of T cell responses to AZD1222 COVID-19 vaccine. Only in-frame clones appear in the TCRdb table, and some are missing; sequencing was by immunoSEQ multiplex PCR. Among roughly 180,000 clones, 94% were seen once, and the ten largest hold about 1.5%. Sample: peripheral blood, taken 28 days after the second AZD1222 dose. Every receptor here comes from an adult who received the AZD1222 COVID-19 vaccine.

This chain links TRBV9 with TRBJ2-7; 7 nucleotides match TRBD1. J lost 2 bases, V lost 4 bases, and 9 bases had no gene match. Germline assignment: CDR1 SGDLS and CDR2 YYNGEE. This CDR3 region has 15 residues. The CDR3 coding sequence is TGTGCCAGCAGCATCACGGACAGGCAAACCTACGAGCAGTACTTC. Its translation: CASSITDRQTYEQYF.

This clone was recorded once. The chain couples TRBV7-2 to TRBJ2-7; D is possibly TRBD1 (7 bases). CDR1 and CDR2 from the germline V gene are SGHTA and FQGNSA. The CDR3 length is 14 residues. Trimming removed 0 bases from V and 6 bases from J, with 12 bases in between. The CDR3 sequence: CASSLAAGGSEQYF. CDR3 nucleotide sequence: TGTGCCAGCAGCTTAGCCGCAGGGGGGAGCGAGCAGTACTTC.

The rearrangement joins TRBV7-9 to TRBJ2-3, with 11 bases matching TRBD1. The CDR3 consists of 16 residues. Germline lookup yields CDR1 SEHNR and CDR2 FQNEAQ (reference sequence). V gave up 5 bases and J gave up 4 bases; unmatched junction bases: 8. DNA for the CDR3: TGTGCCAGCAGCCCCGGACAGGGGGCAAGGGCAGATACGCAGTATTTT. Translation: CASSPGQGARADTQYF. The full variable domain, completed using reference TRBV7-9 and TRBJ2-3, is DTGVSQNPRHKITKRGQNVTFRCDPISEHNRLYWYRQTLGQGPEFLTYFQNEAQLEKSRLLSDRFSAERPKGSFSTLEIQRTEQGDSAMYLCASSPGQGARADTQYFGPGTRLTVL.

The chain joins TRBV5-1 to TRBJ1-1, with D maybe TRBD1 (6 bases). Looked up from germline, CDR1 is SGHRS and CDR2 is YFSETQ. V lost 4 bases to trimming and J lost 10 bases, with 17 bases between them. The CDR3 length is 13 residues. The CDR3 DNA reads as TGCGCCAGCAGCGTTGGCCCGGGGGCAGGAGCTTTCTTT. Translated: CASSVGPGAGAFF.